This T cell receptor beta chain was recorded in a study of shared clonotypes between healthy human individuals. Looking at the study overall: CD4 naive and memory got three plates each, CD8 naive two, CD8 memory one.

Overall study findings and caveats: The sole specimen, blood, was sampled, and tissue repertoires likely differ. The naive CD4 repertoires of several donors were compared, and approximately 5.3% of clonotypes were shared.

Trimming left V 5 bases short and J 1 base short, with 14 bases between. Germline-derived CDR1 and CDR2 are MRHNA and SNTAGT. This CDR3 spans 15 amino acids. Assay: immunoSEQ multiplex PCR; the TCRdb copy retains only in-frame clones and omits some. The sample records just over 2,000,000 clones, 85% to 95% being singletons. Note on this clone: Its antigen is not identified.

This sequence was found in a man aged 18-30 years in good health. This chain connects TRBV6-4 to TRBJ1-1, with D uncertain. Sequenced material: naive CD4+ T cells sorted from blood. The sample's subset: CD45RA+ positively selected. CDR3 bases: TGTGCCAGCAGTCTCTTTAACACGCCGAACACTGAAGCTTTCTTT. Translation gives CASSLFNTPNTEAFF.